Below, 8 T cell receptor beta chains from the same sample are listed, as sequenced in a study of cytomegalovirus exposure and HLA in healthy donors (dated by TCRdb to 2015 to 2018). Libraries were made using the immunoSEQ multiplex PCR assay. For the multiplex PCR, a mixture combining 60 forward primers for TCR Vbeta segments and 13 reverse primers for TCR Jbeta segments was used. In TCRdb, the immuneACCESS table is reduced to in-frame sequences with V and J assigned. These tables do not hold every clone; where another copy was compared, an unresolved V gene accounts for under half, and the others remain unexplained. The sample data list fewer than 200,000 clones, and 68% of these were observed just once. Roughly 1.4% of the sample goes to the ten largest clones. The sequenced sample consisted of PBMCs. The receptors stem from a man aged 50 or older in good health and CMV-seronegative.

The genes are TRBV5-1 and TRBJ1-3, with no clear D. The CDR3 covers 16 residues. Trimming left V 0 bases short and J 1 base short, with 11 bases between. The germline V gene has CDR1 SGHRS and CDR2 YFSETQ. For the CDR3, the DNA is TGCGCCAGCAGCTTGGCAGGTACCCAATCTGGAAACACCATATATTTT. Translated, it gives CASSLAGTQSGNTIYF.

This clone has a handful of counts. V and J are TRBV10-3 and TRBJ2-7; D is unclear. This CDR3 is 14 amino acids long. The V and J ends lost 1 base and 0 bases respectively, with 7 bases between them. Germline V lookup: CDR1 ENHRY, CDR2 SYGVKD. This CDR3 reads CAISEWQDSYEQYF. Written as DNA, the CDR3 is TGTGCCATCAGTGAGTGGCAGGACTCCTACGAGCAGTACTTC.

The V and J genes are TRBV6-5 and TRBJ2-7; D is uncertain. Germline lookup yields CDR1 MNHEY and CDR2 SVGAGI. V was trimmed by 5 bases and J by 0 bases, leaving 8 bases between them. CDR3 length equals 13 residues. The CDR3 DNA sequence: TGTGCCAGCAGTGCCATTAGCTCCTACGAGCAGTACTTC. The encoded protein is CASSAISSYEQYF.

The chain couples TRBV7-2 to TRBJ1-1; tentative D call: TRBD1 (6 bases). This CDR3 is built from 14 residues. Trimming cost V 5 bases and J 4 bases, with 14 bases left between them. Germline CDR1 SGHTA, CDR2 FQGNSA. The DNA of the CDR3 is TGTGCCAGCAGCCTCAGGGGCTCGAGCACTGAAGCTTTCTTT. Translated: CASSLRGSSTEAFF.

This clone was counted between two and nine times. The V and J genes are TRBV4-3 and TRBJ1-2; 9 positions match TRBD1. Germline trimming cut 1 base from V and 4 bases from J; bases unmatched to any gene: 4. This CDR3 is 15 amino acids long. CDR1 and CDR2 (germline): LGHNA, YSLEER. In DNA form, the CDR3 reads TGCGCCAGCAGCCAAGTGGGACAGGGCTTCTATGGCTACACCTTC. Translated, it gives CASSQVGQGFYGYTF.

V usage is TRBV5-1 and J usage is TRBJ2-3, with D perhaps TRBD1 (7 bases). Germline lookup yields CDR1 SGHRS and CDR2 YFSETQ. Trimming took off 2 bases at V and 3 bases at J, with 16 bases between the two ends. The CDR3 totals 16 residues. The CDR3 nucleotides are TGCGCCAGCAGCTTTACGACAGGGAGGCAAACAGATACGCAGTATTTT. Its protein product is CASSFTTGRQTDTQYF. The full variable domain, completed using reference TRBV5-1 and TRBJ2-3, is KAGVTQTPRYLIKTRGQQVTLSCSPISGHRSVSWYQQTPGQGLQFLFEYFSETQRNKGNFPGRFSGRQFSNSRSEMNVSTLELGDSALYLCASSFTTGRQTDTQYFGPGTRLTVL.

The chain is built from TRBV2 and TRBJ2-5, with 9 nucleotides matching TRBD1. CDR3 size: 15 residues. V lost 4 bases and J lost 1; bases outside the gene matches: 4. CDR1 and CDR2 (germline): SNHLY, FYNNEI. Here the CDR3 DNA reads TGTGCCAGCAGTGCGGGACAGGGTTTCCAAGAGACCCAGTACTTC. It translates to CASSAGQGFQETQYF.

The chain is built from TRBV28 and TRBJ1-3; tentatively, D is TRBD1 (5 bases). The germline gives CDR1 MDHEN, CDR2 SYDVKM. This CDR3 is built from 15 residues. Trimming removed 7 bases from V and 1 base from J, with 14 bases in between. The CDR3 DNA reads as TGTGCCAGCACGCTATTTGGGGCATCTGGAAACACCATATATTTT. Translated: CASTLFGASGNTIYF.